The clone carrying this T cell receptor (beta chain) was detected a few times. Its antigen is unknown. The data are from a study of cytomegalovirus exposure and HLA in healthy donors. Germline V CDR1 and CDR2: LGHNA, YNFKEQ. V gave up 1 base and J gave up 0 bases, with 7 bases separating them. This CDR3 spans 16 amino acids. The PCR used 60 Vbeta and 13 Jbeta primers. Profiling relied on immunoSEQ multiplex PCR, and the TCRdb table lists in-frame clones only, not all of them. Of about 120,000 clones listed, 7% to 9.5% are singletons. Whole-study findings and limits: Cytomegalovirus association was assigned to approximately 180 TCR beta chains. Reports credit the classifier with highly specific, highly sensitive diagnosis of cytomegalovirus status.

Sequencing was performed on PBMCs. The clonotype was recovered from a woman aged 40-49 years in good health and CMV-seropositive. The chain joins TRBV4-2 to TRBJ1-6; no clear D. The CDR3 DNA is TGTGCCAGCAGCCAAGGGCGGAGCTCCTATAATTCACCCCTCCACTTT. Residues: CASSQGRSSYNSPLHF.